This is a list of T cell receptor beta chains from one sample in a study of T-cell memory formation after mild COVID-19. TCRdb reprocessed the 5' RACE reads with MiXCR, giving one entry per CDR3 protein. The sample lists 350,000 or so distinct CDR3 sequences, around 20% occurring once. Sequencing input: PBMCs or a T cell subset sorted from them (not recorded which). The origin of the receptors is a man younger than 30 who had mild COVID-19 (a few samples of this study predate the infection). Cell type and time point are not known. CDR3s include the opening cysteine and the closing phenylalanine or tryptophan. D genes are given only for firm matches. Clone size appears in some rows only: once, few, many, or a class for an expanded clone.

size	D	V	J	DNA	CDR3
NA	NA	TRBV7-9	TRBJ2-3	TGTGCCAGCAGCGGGCTCGGCACAGATACGCAGTATTTT	CASSGLGTDTQYF
NA	NA	TRBV7-3	TRBJ1-1	TGTGCCAGCAGCCTCTACCCCGGGACCGGCCACACTGAAGCTTTCTTT	CASSLYPGTGHTEAFF
NA	NA	TRBV10-1	TRBJ2-7	TGCGCCAGCAGTGAGGGGGCCGGGGAGCAGTACTTC	CASSEGAGEQYF
NA	TRBD1	TRBV7-6	TRBJ2-7	TGTGCCAGCAGCACCCGGGACAGTTTCTACGAGCAGTACTTC	CASSTRDSFYEQYF
NA	NA	TRBV4-2	TRBJ2-1	TGTGCCAGCAGCCAAGATTTGACTCGGGATGAGCAGTTCTTC	CASSQDLTRDEQFF
many	NA	TRBV7-7	TRBJ2-2	TGTGCTAGCAGCTTAGATGGTCGTCCTGACGGGGAGCTGTTTTTT	CASSLDGRPDGELFF
few	NA	TRBV12-3/TRBV12-4	TRBJ2-7	TGTGCCAGCAGTTTGAACAGGGCCGTGTACTTC	CASSLNRAVYF
NA	TRBD1	TRBV28	TRBJ2-5	TGTGCCAGCAGTTTCACAGGGGCCCAGTACTTC	CASSFTGAQYF
few	NA	TRBV11-2	TRBJ1-1	TGTGCCAGCAGCTTAGGAGCACTTCGGCGGGCTTTCTTT	CASSLGALRRAFF
few	TRBD2	TRBV7-2	TRBJ2-7	TGTGCCAGCAGCTTAGCTGGCGGGGGGAGCTCCTACGAGCAGTACTTC	CASSLAGGGSSYEQYF
few	NA	TRBV13	TRBJ2-3	TGTGCCAGCAGCCCCGGCTCCCCGGAGACAGATACGCAGTATTTT	CASSPGSPETDTQYF
NA	TRBD1	TRBV5-1	TRBJ2-2	TGCGCCAGCAGCCCGGGACAGAGCAACACCGGGGAGCTGTTTTTT	CASSPGQSNTGELFF
NA	NA	TRBV19	TRBJ2-7	TGTGCCAGTAGTATAGTAAACGGAGCCTACGAGCAGTACTTC	CASSIVNGAYEQYF
few	NA	TRBV7-6	TRBJ1-6	TGTGCCAGCAGCTCAGGGTCGGATTCACCCCTCCACTTT	CASSSGSDSPLHF
NA	NA	TRBV4-1	TRBJ1-5	TGCGCCAGCAGCCAAGATAGGGGTGGGGAAGTGTTCAATCAGCCCCAGCATTTT	CASSQDRGGEVFNQPQHF
NA	NA	TRBV9	TRBJ2-1	TGTGCCAGCAGCGTAGCAGGGAATGAGCAGTTCTTC	CASSVAGNEQFF
NA	TRBD1	TRBV3-1	TRBJ2-4	TGTGCCAGCAGCCAAGGTACAGGGGAAAACATTCAGTACTTC	CASSQGTGENIQYF
many	NA	TRBV6-5	TRBJ2-7	TGTGCCAGCAGTTACGGAGGGGGCGGCTCCTACGAGCAGTACTTC	CASSYGGGGSYEQYF
few	TRBD1	TRBV9	TRBJ1-6	TGTGCCAGCAGCGTAGAACAGGGGAATTCACCCCTCCACTTT	CASSVEQGNSPLHF
few	NA	TRBV5-1	TRBJ2-7	TGCGCCAGCAGTAGAGCGGGACAAGACTACGAGCAGTACTTC	CASSRAGQDYEQYF